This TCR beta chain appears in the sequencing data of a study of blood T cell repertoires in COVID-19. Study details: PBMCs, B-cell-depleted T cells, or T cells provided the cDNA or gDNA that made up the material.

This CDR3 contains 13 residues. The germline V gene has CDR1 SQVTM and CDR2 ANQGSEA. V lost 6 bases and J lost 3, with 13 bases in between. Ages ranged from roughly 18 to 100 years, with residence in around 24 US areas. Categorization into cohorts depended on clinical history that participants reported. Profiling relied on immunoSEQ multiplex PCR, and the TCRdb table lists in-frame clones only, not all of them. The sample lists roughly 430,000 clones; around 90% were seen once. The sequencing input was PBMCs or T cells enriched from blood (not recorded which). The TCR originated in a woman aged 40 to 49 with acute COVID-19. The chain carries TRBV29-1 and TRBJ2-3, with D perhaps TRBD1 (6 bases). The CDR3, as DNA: TGCAGCGTCAGGGGTAGATGGACAGATACGCAGTATTTT. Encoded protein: CSVRGRWTDTQYF.